This passage covers 3 T cell receptor beta chains from one sample sequenced in a study of CD8 T cells in Susac syndrome. Random hexamers were used to reverse transcribe the RNA input (roughly 0.5 to 1 ug). TCRdb independently ran MiXCR on the immunoSEQ multiplex PCR reads; one entry per CDR3 protein. The sample carries 150,000 to 200,000 distinct CDR3 sequences, around 93% recorded once. Material: CD4+ T cells from PBMCs. The receptors come from a human donor in good health.

V gene TRBV25-1 combines with J gene TRBJ1-1; D possibly corresponds to TRBD1 (6 bases). The V gene's germline CDR1 is MGHDK and CDR2 SYGVNS. The CDR3 has 15 amino acids. V lost 4 bases and J 5 bases, leaving 17 bases between the germline ends. In DNA, the CDR3 is TGTGCCAGCAGTGGACTGGGGGGGGCTTTGACTGAAGCTTTCTTT. Residues: CASSGLGGALTEAFF.

The J gene is TRBJ2-2, the V gene TRBV25-1; the match to TRBD1 covers 8 bases. The germline gives CDR1 MGHDK, CDR2 SYGVNS. CDR3 length: 14 amino acids. V shed 4 bases, J shed 7 bases, and the junction held 5 bases outside the gene matches. The CDR3 is CASSGRGRNGELFF. In DNA, the CDR3 is TGTGCCAGCAGTGGCAGGGGGCGGAACGGGGAGCTGTTTTTT.

There are a few counts of this clonotype. The rearrangement links TRBV6-1 to TRBJ2-7; 7 bases agree with TRBD2. V trimming: 4 bases; J trimming: 4 bases; junction bases outside the gene matches: 4. Germline CDR1 is MNHNS and CDR2 is SASEGT. The CDR3 extends over 13 amino acids. CDR3 coding DNA: TGTGCCAGCAGTGGGAGGGAGGGATACGAGCAGTACTTC. It codes for CASSGREGYEQYF.